Following are 15 T cell receptor beta chains from one sample sequenced in a study of shared clonotypes between healthy human individuals. CD45RO-negative cells were positively selected for CCR7, leaving out terminally differentiated effector memory CD45RA+ cells. Sequencing used immunoSEQ multiplex PCR; TCRdb keeps in-frame clones, though not all of them. Here the sample spans about 2.2 million clones, about 92% being singletons. Material: naive CD8+ T cells from PBMCs. These TCRs come from a young man in good health. Some clones in this sample may be carry-over from other donors' samples.

The rearrangement uses TRBV7-6 and TRBJ2-7, with D uncertain. V lost 1 base and J 5 bases, leaving 9 bases between the germline ends. Per the germline V gene, CDR1 is SGHVS and CDR2 is FNYEAQ. This CDR3 region has 13 residues. In DNA form, the CDR3 reads TGTGCCAGCAGCTTAGTGGGCACCCACGAGCAGTACTTC. The encoded protein is CASSLVGTHEQYF.

The rearrangement uses TRBV5-6 and TRBJ2-1; TRBD1 matches at 7 bases. The CDR3 runs 15 residues. Germline-derived CDR1 and CDR2 are SGHDT and YYEEEE. J gave up 10 bases and V 3 bases, and 13 bases lay outside the gene matches. The CDR3 coding sequence is TGTGCCAGCAGCTCAGACAGGGAAGCGGTCTGGGAGCAGTTCTTC. Protein product: CASSSDREAVWEQFF.

The rearrangement joins TRBV11-1 to TRBJ2-5, with D perhaps TRBD1 or TRBD2 (6 bases each). This CDR3 is built from 14 residues. Germline-derived CDR1 and CDR2 are SGHAT and FQDESV (reference sequence). Between the trimmed V and J ends, which lost 5 bases and 5 bases, there was a span of 15 bases. CDR3 nucleotides: TGTGCCAGCAGCAAGGACAGAGGGGGGGAGACCCAGTACTTC. Its protein is CASSKDRGGETQYF.

The V gene is TRBV11-2, the J gene TRBJ2-1; TRBD2 matches at 14 bases. The CDR3 is 18 residues long. V was pared by 5 bases and J by 0 bases, with 6 bases of the junction left unmatched. Looked up from germline, CDR1 is SGHAT and CDR2 is FQNNGV. CDR3 sequence: CASSTGLAGGRSYNEQFF. CDR3 nucleotide sequence: TGTGCCAGCAGCACCGGACTAGCGGGAGGACGCTCCTACAATGAGCAGTTCTTC.

The rearrangement joins TRBV27 to TRBJ2-6; no clear D gene. Trimming took off 4 bases at V and 9 bases at J, with 7 bases between the two ends. Germline-derived CDR1 and CDR2 are MNHEY and SMNVEV (reference sequence). The CDR3 is 12 amino acids. CDR3 nucleotides: TGTGCCAGCAGTTCATCCGGCAACGTCCTGACTTTC. As protein: CASSSSGNVLTF.

The chain has TRBV19 and TRBJ1-5, with D unresolved. V was shortened by 5 bases and J by 7 bases, with 18 bases between the two germline ends. This CDR3 has 15 residues. Germline CDR1 reads LNHDA; CDR2 reads SQIVND (reference sequence). CDR3 in amino acids: CASSWQIESIQPQHF. CDR3 bases: TGTGCCAGTAGTTGGCAGATCGAAAGTATACAGCCCCAGCATTTT. The variable domain in full, completed from reference TRBV19 and TRBJ1-5, reads DGGITQSPKYLFRKEGQNVTLSCEQNLNHDAMYWYRQDPGQGLRLIYYSQIVNDFQKGDIAEGYSVSREKKESFPLTVTSAQKNPTAFYLCASSWQIESIQPQHFGDGTRLSIL.

This clone has only one observation. The rearrangement uses TRBV7-9 and TRBJ2-1; D uncertain. Germline assignment: CDR1 SEHNR and CDR2 FQNEAQ (reference sequence). There are 13 residues in the CDR3. V was cut by 8 bases and J by 5 bases, with 13 bases left in between. The CDR3 DNA reads as TGTGCCAGCCGCCCTAGTACGGACAATGAGCAGTTCTTC. Residues: CASRPSTDNEQFF.

The chain has TRBV4-1 and TRBJ2-7, with no clear D. The length of the CDR3 is 15 residues. The germline V and J ends were trimmed by 0 bases and 0 bases, with 9 bases remaining between them. Germline CDR1 is MGHRA and CDR2 is YSYEKL. CDR3 sequence: CASSQESYDSYEQYF. The CDR3 coding sequence is TGCGCCAGCAGCCAAGAATCCTACGACTCCTACGAGCAGTACTTC.

This clone has just one count. The chain combines TRBV10-3 with TRBJ2-1; 7 bases align to TRBD1. This CDR3 is 13 amino acids long. Trimming removed 4 bases from V and 9 bases from J; junction bases left unmatched: 6. The germline V gene has CDR1 ENHRY and CDR2 SYGVKD. The CDR3 loop reads CAISARGLVEQFF. DNA of the CDR3: TGTGCCATCAGTGCCAGGGGGTTGGTTGAGCAGTTCTTC.

In regard to this clone: Other DNA sequences from this sample encode an identical CDR3 as well. The chain joins TRBV7-2 to TRBJ2-7; TRBD1 matches 7 bases. V lost 5 bases and J lost 4; bases outside the gene matches: 8. Germline CDR1 and CDR2: SGHTA and FQGNSA. The CDR3 is made up of 14 amino acids. CDR3 sequence reads: CASSPAGTVYEQYF. CDR3 DNA: TGTGCCAGCAGCCCAGCCGGGACAGTGTACGAGCAGTACTTC.

The J gene is TRBJ1-2, the V gene TRBV10-3; 7 bases are a match to TRBD1. The CDR3 totals 14 residues. Looked up from germline, CDR1 is ENHRY and CDR2 is SYGVKD. V shed 10 bases and J 6 bases; nucleotides not matched to a gene: 14. CDR3 sequence: CATTQRQGPDGYTF. CDR3 coding DNA: TGTGCCACCACACAACGACAGGGACCCGATGGCTACACCTTC.

The V gene is TRBV7-2, the J gene TRBJ2-1, with TRBD2 matching 7 bases. The J segment lost 3 bases and the V segment lost 5 bases, leaving 10 bases of the junction unmatched. The V gene's germline CDR1 is SGHTA and CDR2 FQGNSA. CDR3 size: 16 residues. CDR3 loop: CASSPRDGGVYNEQFF. DNA of the CDR3: TGTGCCAGCAGCCCCCGTGATGGGGGGGTCTACAATGAGCAGTTCTTC.

The chain is built from TRBV28 and TRBJ2-7; 10 positions match TRBD2. This CDR3 is 15 amino acids long. The germline CDR1 and CDR2 sequences are MDHEN and SYDVKM. The J segment lost 3 bases and the V segment lost 6 bases, leaving 8 bases of the junction unmatched. CDR3 sequence reads: CASSPKTSGYYEQYF. The CDR3 DNA follows: TGTGCCAGCAGCCCCAAGACTAGCGGGTACTACGAGCAGTACTTC.

This chain uses TRBV19 with TRBJ1-5; weak D call: TRBD1 (5 bases). This CDR3 comprises 17 residues. Trimming left V 6 bases short and J 4 bases short, with 22 bases between. CDR1 LNHDA and CDR2 SQIVND come from the germline V gene (reference sequence). The CDR3 protein is CASSPTGHLFGNQPQHF. DNA of the CDR3: TGTGCCAGTAGCCCAACGGGGCACCTCTTTGGGAATCAGCCCCAGCATTTT. The variable domain in full, with the rest retrieved from reference TRBV19 and TRBJ1-5, is DGGITQSPKYLFRKEGQNVTLSCEQNLNHDAMYWYRQDPGQGLRLIYYSQIVNDFQKGDIAEGYSVSREKKESFPLTVTSAQKNPTAFYLCASSPTGHLFGNQPQHFGDGTRLSIL.

The genes are TRBV29-1 and TRBJ2-7, with D possibly TRBD2 on 7 matching bases. The V gene's germline CDR1 is SQVTM and CDR2 ANQGSEA. This CDR3 spans 14 amino acids. V lost 0 bases to trimming and J lost 7 bases, with 16 bases between them. DNA of the CDR3: TGCAGCGTTGAAGACGGGGGGCTATCTGAAGAGCAGTACTTC. Translation: CSVEDGGLSEEQYF.